Shown below are 13 T cell receptor beta chains from a single sample sequenced in a study of blood T cell repertoires in COVID-19. Method: immunoSEQ multiplex PCR; TCRdb's copy keeps in-frame clones and lacks some. Found here are 95,000 to 150,000 clones, 84% of them singletons; the top ten hold roughly 4%. The sequenced material came from PBMCs or T cells enriched from blood (not recorded which). These receptors originate from a woman in her twenties or thirties who had recovered from COVID-19.

V is TRBV3-1 (or the pseudogene TRBV3-2) and J is TRBJ1-1, with 7 bases aligning to TRBD1. The CDR3 length is 18 residues. The V segment lost 1 base and the J segment 1 base; nucleotides outside the gene matches: 12. Germline V CDR1 and CDR2: LGHDT, YNNKEL (reference sequence). The CDR3 region has the DNA TGTGCCAGCAGCCAAGTAGGGGGCAGGGGGTCAAAGAACACTGAAGCTTTCTTT. Translation: CASSQVGGRGSKNTEAFF.

This clone was observed a handful of times. The rearrangement uses TRBV7-3 and TRBJ1-3, with D perhaps matching TRBD1 (5 bases). V shed 1 base and J shed 4 bases, with 11 bases lying between them. Germline V gene data show CDR1 as SGHTA and CDR2 as FQGTGA. The CDR3 extends over 15 amino acids. CDR3 nucleotides: TGTGCCAGCAGCTTAAGTCCCAGGGCCGGAAACACCATATATTTT. Its protein product is CASSLSPRAGNTIYF.

This chain connects TRBV5-4 to TRBJ2-7; tentative D call: TRBD1 (6 bases). Germline assignment: CDR1 SGHNT and CDR2 YYREEE (reference sequence). The CDR3 spans 15 residues. Deletions cut 2 bases from V and 4 bases from J, with 16 bases between. This CDR3 is CASSFIGWGPYEQYF. In DNA form, the CDR3 reads TGTGCCAGCAGCTTTATTGGTTGGGGGCCTTACGAGCAGTACTTC.

J is TRBJ2-2 and V is TRBV12-3 or TRBV12-4, with D unresolved. This CDR3 comprises 12 residues. V lost 3 bases to trimming and J lost 3 bases, with 2 bases between them. Here the CDR3 reads CASSFDTGELFF. The DNA of the CDR3 is TGTGCCAGCAGTTTCGACACCGGGGAGCTGTTTTTT.

The chain joins TRBV5-1 to TRBJ1-4, with D maybe TRBD1 (5 bases). The CDR3 extends over 17 amino acids. Germline V gene lookup returns CDR1 SGHRS and CDR2 YFSETQ. V was shortened by 4 bases and J by 0 bases, with 16 bases between the two germline ends. CDR3 nucleotide sequence: TGCGCCAGCAGCATTTCCACAGGTTCCTCAACTAATGAAAAACTGTTTTTT. This translates into CASSISTGSSTNEKLFF.

The chain joins TRBV19 to TRBJ2-6; possibly TRBD1 for D (7 bases). This CDR3 is 18 amino acids long. V shed 1 base and J shed 3 bases, with 16 bases lying between them. Germline values: CDR1 LNHDA, CDR2 SQIVND (reference sequence). CDR3 nucleotides: TGTGCCAGTAGTATAGTCGGAGGGGGCGGTTATGGGGCCAACGTCCTGACTTTC. Its translation is CASSIVGGGGYGANVLTF.

The chain couples TRBV7-2 to TRBJ2-7, with 7 bases aligning to TRBD2. The CDR3 sequence is 15 residues long. Germline V gene data show CDR1 as SGHTA and CDR2 as FQGNSA. Losses at the gene ends were 2 bases for V and 3 bases for J; bases not matched to a gene: 7. CDR3 bases: TGTGCCAGCAGCTTAAGTGCGGGAGTAGGCTACGAGCAGTACTTC. Translated, it gives CASSLSAGVGYEQYF.

This chain uses TRBV11-3 with TRBJ2-1, with 7 bases matching TRBD2. The CDR3 runs 15 residues. The germline V gene encodes CDR1 SGHNT and CDR2 YENEEA. The V and J ends lost 5 bases and 6 bases, in that order; junction bases with no gene match: 10. This CDR3 is CASSELSSGGNEQFF. The CDR3 DNA is TGTGCCAGCAGCGAACTGTCTTCGGGGGGCAATGAGCAGTTCTTC.

This clone was found once. The rearrangement uses TRBV3-1 (or the pseudogene TRBV3-2) and TRBJ2-7, with 9 bases matching TRBD2. Germline CDR1 and CDR2: LGHDT and YNNKEL (reference sequence). This CDR3 has 17 residues. V lost 4 bases, J lost 7 bases, and 17 bases stayed unmatched. The CDR3 loop reads CASSRYSSGRSSSEQYF. The CDR3, as DNA: TGTGCCAGCAGCCGATACAGTAGCGGGAGATCCAGTTCGGAGCAGTACTTC.

This chain joins TRBV6-2 or TRBV6-3 and TRBJ2-1; 7 bases match TRBD2. The CDR3 length is 12 residues. V was pared by 5 bases and J by 12 bases, with 7 bases of the junction left unmatched. CDR1 and CDR2 from the germline V gene are MNHEY and SVGEGT. The DNA of the CDR3 is TGTGCCAGCAGTCAAGGGAGGGTGGGGCAGTTCTTC. It encodes CASSQGRVGQFF.

The chain joins TRBV5-1 to TRBJ2-1; the match to TRBD2 covers 13 bases. This CDR3 is 16 amino acids long. V lost 1 base, J lost 9 bases, and 7 bases stayed unmatched. Germline V gene sequence: CDR1 SGHRS, CDR2 YFSETQ. The CDR3 here is CASSLTTSGRAVEQFF. In DNA, the CDR3 is TGCGCCAGCAGCTTGACCACTAGCGGGAGGGCGGTTGAGCAGTTCTTC.

The V gene is TRBV11-3, the J gene TRBJ2-1; D gene uncertain. Looked up from germline, CDR1 is SGHNT and CDR2 is YENEEA. V was clipped by 4 bases and J by 3 bases, with 7 bases between them. The CDR3 runs 13 residues. In nucleotides, the CDR3 is TGTGCCAGCAGCTATTCAGGCTACAATGAGCAGTTCTTC. It codes for CASSYSGYNEQFF.

The chain has TRBV10-1 and TRBJ1-2; no clear D. Germline V gene sequence: CDR1 WNHNN, CDR2 SYGVQD (reference sequence). The CDR3 sequence is 15 residues long. The V gene lost 7 bases and the J gene lost 4 bases, with 19 bases spanning the gap. CDR3 DNA sequence: TGCGCCAGCACCAATTGTTGGGCGTTGTGCTATGGCTACACCTTC. It is translated as CASTNCWALCYGYTF.